What follows are 27 T cell receptor beta chains derived from one specimen sequenced in a study of human T cells and chemical hapten exposure (dated by TCRdb to the early 2020s). The time point label here, explained by the study, means: pre-sensitization, week 0. The label giving this sample's treatment or condition can be read as: therapeutic diphenylcyclopropenone sensitization with weekly scalp DPC. The library relied on RACE. Sequencer: NextSeq 500. TCRdb handled the public reads itself, with Q25 trimming in fastp and clone calling in MiXCR, and kept productive beta chains. Identical CDR3 protein sequences are pooled into one entry, listed with their most common genes and DNA. Counted in this sample were 240,000 or so distinct CDR3 sequences; 8.6% of them appeared once. Of the sample, 2.3% is held by the ten largest clones. Sample: whole blood, taken in connection with sensitization to the hapten diphenylcyclopropenone (DPC). The receptors shown here come from a woman aged 40 to 49 with alopecia areata. Some clones in this sample may be carry-over from other donors' samples.

This clonotype turned up a few times. The V gene is TRBV5-6, the J gene TRBJ2-3; 12 bases map to TRBD2. This CDR3 has 19 residues. V gave up 0 bases and J gave up 3 bases; unmatched junction bases: 11. Germline CDR1 is SGHDT and CDR2 is YYEEEE. CDR3 sequence reads: CASSLDSRLAGVGTDTQYF. The CDR3, as DNA: TGTGCCAGCAGCTTGGATTCTCGACTAGCGGGAGTGGGGACAGATACGCAGTATTTT.

The J gene is TRBJ2-7, the V gene TRBV11-2; D is unresolved. The germline CDR1 and CDR2 sequences are SGHAT and FQNNGV. The ends were cut back, 5 bases at V and 1 base at J, with 12 bases in the middle. This CDR3 spans 14 amino acids. The chain's CDR3 is CASSPPHISYEQYF. As DNA, the CDR3 is TGTGCCAGCAGCCCCCCCCACATATCCTACGAGCAGTACTTC.

This clonotype was picked up many times. The J gene is TRBJ1-2, the V gene TRBV27; no clear D gene. The V gene's germline CDR1 is MNHEY and CDR2 SMNVEV (reference sequence). Trimming pared 6 bases from V and 4 bases from J, leaving 12 bases between. The CDR3 consists of 13 residues. Written as DNA, the CDR3 is TGTGCCAGCAGCCTAGACGGATCCTATGGCTACACCTTC. This translates into CASSLDGSYGYTF.

The rearrangement uses TRBV28 and TRBJ1-5, with a weak D call TRBD1 (5 bases). V was cut by 7 bases and J by 0 bases, with 19 bases left in between. Germline lookup yields CDR1 MDHEN and CDR2 SYDVKM. There are 17 residues in the CDR3. The CDR3 region is CASTLDSGTDSNQPQHF. In DNA, the CDR3 is TGTGCCAGCACCCTGGATAGCGGGACCGATAGCAATCAGCCCCAGCATTTT. Together with reference TRBV28 and TRBJ1-5, the CDR3 gives the full variable domain: DVKVTQSSRYLVKRTGEKVFLECVQDMDHENMFWYRQDPGLGLRLIYFSYDVKMKEKGDIPEGYSVSREKKERFSLILESASTNQTSMYLCASTLDSGTDSNQPQHFGDGTRLSIL.

This clonotype has only a few counts. J is TRBJ1-5 and V is TRBV7-2; TRBD1 might be the D (5 bases). Trimming shortened V by 0 bases and J by 4 bases, and 7 bases separated the two germline ends. Germline CDR1 reads SGHTA; CDR2 reads FQGNSA. The CDR3 loop spans 14 amino acids. The CDR3: CASSLARANQPQHF. The CDR3 DNA reads as TGTGCCAGCAGCTTAGCCAGGGCAAATCAGCCCCAGCATTTT.

This clonotype was detected only a few times. The chain links TRBV7-9 to TRBJ2-7, with 12 bases lining up with TRBD2. The CDR3 consists of 17 residues. Trimming removed 4 bases from V and 0 bases from J; junction bases left unmatched: 7. Germline CDR1 and CDR2: SEHNR and FQNEAQ (reference sequence). CDR3: CASSSGLAGLSSYEQYF. In DNA, the CDR3 is TGTGCCAGCAGCTCGGGACTAGCGGGCCTAAGCTCCTACGAGCAGTACTTC.

V is TRBV20-1 and J is TRBJ2-1; 10 nucleotides align to TRBD2. Looked up from germline, CDR1 is DFQATT and CDR2 is SNEGSKA (reference sequence). The CDR3 totals 14 residues. V dropped 5 bases and J dropped 9; count of bases not matched to a gene: 10. CDR3 sequence (DNA): TGCAGTGCTCAGAAAGGGTCTAGCGGGAGTGAGCAGTTCTTC. Its protein is CSAQKGSSGSEQFF.

A few counts support this clonotype. The chain is built from TRBV12-3 or TRBV12-4 and TRBJ2-3, with 7 bases lining up with TRBD2. The CDR3 has 16 amino acids. J gave up 5 bases and V 3 bases, and 11 bases lay outside the gene matches. CDR3 DNA: TGTGCCAGCAGTTTCGTCGGGAGGTCGCTGCAAGATACGCAGTATTTT. Its protein is CASSFVGRSLQDTQYF.

This clonotype has a handful of counts. The V gene is TRBV2, the J gene TRBJ2-3; 7 bases align to TRBD2. This CDR3 has 14 residues. CDR1 SNHLY and CDR2 FYNNEI come from the germline V gene. The junction had 7 bases not matched to a gene; V was cut back by 6 bases and J by 4 bases. CDR3 sequence (DNA): TGTGCCAGCAGGACTAGCCAATCTCCAGATACGCAGTATTTT. This encodes CASRTSQSPDTQYF.

The chain employs TRBV29-1 and TRBJ2-2; no firm D call. The CDR3 length is 14 residues. V lost 3 bases, J lost 6 bases, and 14 bases lay in between. CDR1 and CDR2 from the germline V gene are SQVTM and ANQGSEA. This CDR3 is CSVELGLIPGELFF. DNA for the CDR3: TGCAGCGTTGAGCTGGGGTTAATACCCGGGGAGCTGTTTTTT.

V is TRBV29-1 and J is TRBJ1-2; D not certain. Trimming took off 3 bases at V and 8 bases at J, with 7 bases between the two ends. There are 10 residues in the CDR3. Germline lookup yields CDR1 SQVTM and CDR2 ANQGSEA. The CDR3 protein is CSVDQKGYTF. The CDR3 nucleotides are TGCAGCGTTGATCAGAAGGGCTACACCTTC.

At least ten counts were recorded for this clonotype. V and J are TRBV6-6 and TRBJ2-3; 7 bases line up with TRBD1. The CDR3 is made up of 12 amino acids. The germline V gene encodes CDR1 MNHNY and CDR2 SVGAGI (reference sequence). The J segment lost 4 bases and the V segment lost 11 bases, leaving 6 bases of the junction unmatched. Here the CDR3 DNA reads TGTGCCGGGCGACAGGGTTCAGATACGCAGTATTTT. This translates into CAGRQGSDTQYF.

This clonotype was recorded at least ten times. The chain links TRBV4-2 to TRBJ2-3, with 11 bases matching TRBD2. From germline, CDR1 is LGHNA and CDR2 YNFKEQ. The CDR3 covers 16 residues. J was trimmed by 4 bases and V by 0 bases; bases with no gene match: 3. Here the CDR3 DNA reads TGTGCCAGCAGCCAAGATGGTAGCGGGGGGGCAGATACGCAGTATTTT. Its translation: CASSQDGSGGADTQYF.

This clonotype occurred a few times. CDR3 protein: CASSSRVTDTQYF. CDR3 DNA sequence: TGTGCCAGCAGTTCCCGGGTCACAGATACGCAGTATTTT. The gene calls are TRBV28 and TRBJ2-3; no reliable D call. The CDR3 sequence is 13 residues long. The germline V gene has CDR1 MDHEN and CDR2 SYDVKM. V was shortened by 4 bases and J by 2 bases, with 7 bases between the two germline ends.

This clonotype was recorded at least ten times. The chain carries TRBV3-1 and TRBJ2-5; D gene ambiguous. The germline CDR1 and CDR2 sequences are LGHDT and YNNKEL (reference sequence). There are 14 residues in the CDR3. Between the trimmed V and J ends, which lost 0 bases and 1 base, there was a span of 6 bases. CDR3 region: CASSQESVQETQYF. CDR3 nucleotides: TGTGCCAGCAGCCAAGAGTCCGTCCAAGAGACCCAGTACTTC.

The chain has TRBV7-9 and TRBJ1-2; D is perhaps TRBD1 (5 bases). The CDR3 consists of 14 residues. CDR1 SEHNR and CDR2 FQNEAQ come from the germline V gene (reference sequence). V gave up 5 bases and J gave up 10 bases, with 20 bases separating them. This CDR3 is CASSQAGISHDYTF. The CDR3 bases are TGTGCCAGCAGCCAAGCAGGGATCAGCCATGACTACACCTTC. Full variable domain (outside the CDR3, taken from reference TRBV7-9 and TRBJ1-2): DTGVSQNPRHKITKRGQNVTFRCDPISEHNRLYWYRQTLGQGPEFLTYFQNEAQLEKSRLLSDRFSAERPKGSFSTLEIQRTEQGDSAMYLCASSQAGISHDYTFGSGTRLTVV.

This clonotype was counted a few times. This chain uses TRBV5-5 with TRBJ2-2; D might be TRBD1 (6 bases). V was pared by 5 bases and J by 7 bases, with 12 bases between. CDR1 and CDR2 (germline): SGHKS, YYEKEE (reference sequence). This CDR3 comprises 13 residues. The CDR3 region has the DNA TGTGCCAGCAGAAAGACAGGTGGCGGGGAGCTGTTTTTT. As protein: CASRKTGGGELFF.

The sample holds many counts of this clonotype. V is TRBV28 and J is TRBJ1-4; D is unclear. CDR3 length: 14 amino acids. In germline, CDR1 is MDHEN, CDR2 SYDVKM. The ends were cut back, 3 bases at V and 8 bases at J, with 13 bases in the middle. CDR3 DNA sequence: TGTGCCAGCAGTTTTCCCCTAATGGGCGAAAAACTGTTTTTT. Its protein product is CASSFPLMGEKLFF. Variable domain in full (rest from reference TRBV28 and TRBJ1-4): DVKVTQSSRYLVKRTGEKVFLECVQDMDHENMFWYRQDPGLGLRLIYFSYDVKMKEKGDIPEGYSVSREKKERFSLILESASTNQTSMYLCASSFPLMGEKLFFGSGTQLSVL.

The chain couples TRBV3-1 to TRBJ2-3; D unclear. Germline CDR1 LGHDT, CDR2 YNNKEL (reference sequence). V was pared by 4 bases and J by 1 base, with 15 bases between. This CDR3 is built from 16 residues. CDR3 sequence: CASSLDRRAGTDTQYF. The DNA for the CDR3 is TGTGCCAGCAGCCTAGATCGTCGGGCCGGCACAGATACGCAGTATTTT.

This clonotype has only a few counts. The J gene is TRBJ2-7, the V gene TRBV7-8, with a weak D call TRBD2 (6 bases). There are 15 residues in the CDR3. Trimming took 2 bases from V and 2 from J, leaving 13 bases between them. CDR1 is SGHVS and CDR2 is FQNEAQ in the germline V gene. CDR3 coding DNA: TGTGCCAGCAGCTTAAGGAGGGACCTAGCCTACGAGCAGTACTTC. It yields the protein CASSLRRDLAYEQYF.

This clonotype has ten or more counts. The chain is built from TRBV9 and TRBJ2-7, with a possible D match to TRBD1 (5 bases). The CDR3 extends over 13 amino acids. Germline values: CDR1 SGDLS, CDR2 YYNGEE. The V end lost 0 bases, the J end lost 3 bases, and 7 bases lay between the germline ends. CDR3 sequence reads: CASSVAQGYEQYF. CDR3 bases: TGTGCCAGCAGCGTAGCGCAGGGCTACGAGCAGTACTTC.

The table lists this clonotype with a few counts. The chain recombines TRBV6-6 with TRBJ1-1, with no clear D. Looked up from germline, CDR1 is MNHNY and CDR2 is SVGAGI (reference sequence). This CDR3 region has 15 residues. V was trimmed by 6 bases and J by 1 base, leaving 15 bases between them. CDR3 coding DNA: TGTGCCAGCAGCCGCGCGTTCGATGCGAACACTGAAGCTTTCTTT. Translating gives CASSRAFDANTEAFF.

This clonotype came up many times. As DNA, the CDR3 is TGTGCCAGCAGTGTTAGCGGGGGAAGCTCCTACGAGCAGTACTTC. Encoded protein: CASSVSGGSSYEQYF. The chain uses TRBV28 and TRBJ2-7; 9 nucleotides match TRBD2. This CDR3 comprises 15 residues. With V trimmed by 5 bases and J by 0 bases, 5 bases remained unmatched. Germline values: CDR1 MDHEN, CDR2 SYDVKM.

This clonotype has only a few counts. The chain links TRBV6-5 to TRBJ1-1; 10 bases are shared with TRBD1. V gave up 3 bases and J gave up 4 bases; unmatched junction bases: 5. CDR3 size: 15 residues. Germline-derived CDR1 and CDR2 are MNHEY and SVGAGI. CDR3 sequence: CASSYGDRGGTEAFF. CDR3 sequence (DNA): TGTGCCAGCAGTTATGGGGACAGGGGAGGCACTGAAGCTTTCTTT.

This chain connects TRBV20-1 to TRBJ1-1, with D maybe TRBD1 (5 bases). Looked up from germline, CDR1 is DFQATT and CDR2 is SNEGSKA (reference sequence). Trimming removed 3 bases from V and 7 bases from J, with 12 bases in between. The CDR3 is 12 residues long. The CDR3 coding sequence is TGCAGTGCTAGGGATTCAGGGCTTGAAGCTTTCTTT. Protein sequence: CSARDSGLEAFF.

This chain links TRBV7-9 with TRBJ2-3, with 9 bases matching TRBD2. The CDR3 sequence is 18 residues long. Germline V gives CDR1 SEHNR, CDR2 FQNEAQ (reference sequence). The J segment lost 5 bases and the V segment lost 3 bases, leaving 15 bases of the junction unmatched. The CDR3 DNA is TGTGCCAGCAGCTTCCCCGGGGGGGCTAGCGGGATCGGAGATACGCAGTATTTT. Its protein product is CASSFPGGASGIGDTQYF. The whole variable domain, filled in from reference TRBV7-9 and TRBJ2-3, reads DTGVSQNPRHKITKRGQNVTFRCDPISEHNRLYWYRQTLGQGPEFLTYFQNEAQLEKSRLLSDRFSAERPKGSFSTLEIQRTEQGDSAMYLCASSFPGGASGIGDTQYFGPGTRLTVL.

This clonotype has a handful of counts. CDR3 sequence: CASSSNSGSSDTQYF. CDR3 DNA: TGTGCCAGCAGCTCGAATAGCGGGAGCTCAGATACGCAGTATTTT. The genes are TRBV7-3 and TRBJ2-3; the match to TRBD2 covers 9 bases. V was pared by 4 bases and J by 4 bases, with 6 bases of the junction left unmatched. Germline CDR1 and CDR2: SGHTA and FQGTGA. The CDR3 has 15 residues. Combining the CDR3 with reference TRBV7-3 and TRBJ2-3 gives the whole variable domain GAGVSQTPSNKVTEKGKYVELRCDPISGHTALYWYRQSLGQGPEFLIYFQGTGAADDSGLPNDRFFAVRPEGSVSTLKIQRTERGDSAVYLCASSSNSGSSDTQYFGPGTRLTVL.